This T cell receptor (beta chain) was captured in a study of blood T cells in healthy people across ages (dated by TCRdb to about 2015). At the level of the whole study: Template switching captured roughly one uniquely barcoded TCR beta cDNA molecule per two T cells in model experiments. Using deep sequencing normalized with unique cDNA molecular identifiers, the study measured how TCR beta repertoire diversity changes with age. Donors were grouped into four age groups: young (average roughly 15 years), middle-aged (39), aged (62) and long-lived (around 80). For two donors (one aged 18 to 29 and one aged 80 or older), the study analyzed two additional independent replicas of 1 million unique cDNA reads from the same blood draw. Study-wide findings and limitations: Because profiling used bulk unsorted PBMCs, naive and antigen-experienced compartments could not be compared conclusively. There was a strong correlation between observed TCR beta diversity and the percentage of naive T cells measured by flow cytometry. Total diversity estimates from one million sequenced T cells were considered lower bounds and underestimates. Compared with the aged group, the long-lived group had more naive CD4+ T cells, fewer expanded clones and increased TCR diversity, a pattern suggesting age selection. Observed TCR beta diversity per million T cells fell roughly linearly with age, and a significant reduction was already apparent by age around 40. Donor CMV infection status was unknown, potentially confounding age-related changes in expanded clonotypes.

This clonotype was found a few times. Its antigen target is currently unknown. Within one base of it there is no much larger clone, and no base qualities were kept. Systemically healthy Caucasian individuals from Russia, 39 in total and aged about 6 to 95 years, were included as donors. Approximately 9 milliliters of peripheral blood were collected from each donor into EDTA-treated Vacutainer tubes. PBMCs were isolated by Ficoll-Paque density-gradient centrifugation, with at least 6 million obtained per sample. Total RNA, at least 6 micrograms per sample, was extracted from PBMCs with Trizol reagent. For every donor, an aliquot of PBMCs went through flow cytometry to measure the percentages of naive CD45RAhigh/CD27high T cells. Library preparation employed 5' RACE. Reads for this sample came from an Illumina HiSeq 2500. The second PCR ran for roughly 7 to 11 cycles and used a J-beta primer mix along with a sample-barcoded 5' primer. Each TCR beta cDNA molecule received a unique molecular identifier from a template-switch 5' adaptor carrying 12 random nucleotides. At least 2.5 million CDR3-containing paired-end reads were obtained from each sample. The Mint cDNA synthesis kit, primed by a TRBC-specific oligonucleotide, was used to synthesize first-strand cDNA from all RNA. Following uracil-DNA glycosylase treatment, a first 18-cycle PCR with universal primers M1SS and BC2_uni_R was performed on all cDNA. The study's processing was this. Normalization of each sample was performed by random selection of 1 million high-quality reads, each carrying a distinct molecular identifier. Reads sharing molecular identifiers were discarded rather than binned into consensus sequences. MiTCR, with a Q25 quality threshold and the strictest error-elimination algorithm, was used for CDR3 identification, clonotype clustering and error correction. A nonparametric unseen species model with Euler transformation was used to estimate lower-bound total TCR beta diversity. The public reads were run again by TCRdb, first through fastp at Q25 and then through MiXCR, and only productive beta chains were kept. Each entry is one CDR3 protein sequence, shown with its most common DNA and genes. The V and J calls reflect TCRdb's pipeline rather than the authors' work. This sample gives about 800,000 distinct CDR3 sequences in total; around 25% of them show up just once. Together, the top ten hold 3.7% of the sample.

The CDR3 holds 14 amino acids from the cysteine to the phenylalanine. The read is trimmed to its CDR3 DNA, 42 bases read in frame from base 1. Trimmed from V: 3 bases; trimmed from J: 9 bases; junction bases lacking a gene match: 10. The germline V gene sets CDR1 to SGHTA and CDR2 to FQGNSA. This sample was shared with a second study, whose subject was T cells of mothers and their children. As noted in the second study: Donors were nine systemically healthy Caucasian individuals: three mothers and their six children. cDNA synthesis used all of the extracted RNA, with roughly 1.5 ug of RNA in each 15 ul reaction. In the second PCR, the M1S primer introduced both the sample barcodes and 2-4 random nucleotides. Over 10 million TCR beta CDR3 reads came from each mother, compared with a few million reads from each child. Thymic selection shapes the output of TCR recombination in a similar way in related and unrelated pairs, and inherited differences have a minor effect. Related mother-child pairs always showed normalized repertoire overlap that was slightly higher than in unrelated mother-child pairs, though the difference was never significant. Persistent microchimeric T cell clones were not detected, at a sensitivity of about 99 clones per million clonotypes. Deep NGS was used in the study to compare the TCR beta repertoires of mothers and children and to look for features that separate related mother-child pairs from unrelated individuals. On average, the children were approximately 11 +/- 4 years old, while the mothers were approximately 41 +/- 4 years old. After adapters were ligated using NEBNext reagents, the libraries underwent 100+100 nt paired-end sequencing on an Illumina HiSeq 2000. To prevent cross-contamination, the mother and child libraries were prepared one month apart and sequenced in separate runs. For each donor, somewhere between roughly 450,000 and 2,000,000 distinct TCR beta clonotypes were identified. Naive TCR beta clonotypes were estimated from low-frequency clonotypes matched to each donor's FACS-determined naive share, without sorting.

This sequence originates from a boy younger than 18 in good health. The chain couples TRBV7-2 to TRBJ2-5; 7 bases in between match TRBD2. Input material: blood. The CDR3 reads as follows: CASSLVGGGSAQYF. The nucleotide sequence reads TGTGCCAGCAGCTTGGTGGGCGGGGGTTCGGCCCAGTACTTC.